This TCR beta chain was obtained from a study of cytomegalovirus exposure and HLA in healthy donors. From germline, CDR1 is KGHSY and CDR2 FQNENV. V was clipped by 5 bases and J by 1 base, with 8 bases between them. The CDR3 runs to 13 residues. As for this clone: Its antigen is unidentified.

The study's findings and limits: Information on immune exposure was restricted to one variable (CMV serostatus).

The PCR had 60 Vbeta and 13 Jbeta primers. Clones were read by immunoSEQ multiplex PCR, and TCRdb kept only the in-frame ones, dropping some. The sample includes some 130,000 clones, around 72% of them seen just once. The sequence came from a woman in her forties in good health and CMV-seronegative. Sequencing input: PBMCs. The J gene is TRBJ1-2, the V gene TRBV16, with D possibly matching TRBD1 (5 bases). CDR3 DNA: TGTGCCAGCAGCGCAGGGTTTAACTATGGCTACACCTTC. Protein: CASSAGFNYGYTF.